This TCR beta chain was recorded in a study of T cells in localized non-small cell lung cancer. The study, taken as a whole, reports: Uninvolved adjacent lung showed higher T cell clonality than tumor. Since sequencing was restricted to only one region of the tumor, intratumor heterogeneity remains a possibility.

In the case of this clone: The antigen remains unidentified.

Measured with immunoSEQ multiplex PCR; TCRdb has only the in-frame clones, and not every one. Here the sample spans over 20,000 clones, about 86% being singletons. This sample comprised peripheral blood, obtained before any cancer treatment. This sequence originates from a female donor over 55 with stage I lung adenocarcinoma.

CDR3 sequence (DNA): TGCGCCAGCAGCCAAGCGCTAGCGGGGGTCACAGATACGCAGTATTTT. It is translated as CASSQALAGVTDTQYF. This chain joins TRBV4-1 and TRBJ2-3; 10 bases fit TRBD2. The V and J ends lost 1 base and 2 bases, in that order; junction bases with no gene match: 3. The CDR3 consists of 16 residues. Germline CDR1 reads MGHRA; CDR2 reads YSYEKL.